What follows describes a single T cell receptor beta chain. Its antigen is not yet known. No per-base quality is available; no much larger clone lies one base away. Libraries were constructed by the immunoSEQ multiplex PCR assay. TCRdb re-hosts the immuneACCESS table, in-frame sequences only. Its copies lack some clones; in the studies checked, an unresolved V gene accounts for under half of them, and the cause for the rest is not known. Across this sample there are fewer than 250,000 clones, with about 90% seen only once. The top ten hold less than 2% of the sample. The germline V gene (reference sequence) provides CDR1 LNHDA and CDR2 SQIVND. Unmatched junction bases come to 7, with V trimmed by 6 bases and J by 3 bases. The CDR3 has 15 amino acids, counting the end cysteine and phenylalanine. Of all the DNA, just the CDR3 is kept, 45 bases in frame from base 1. The data were taken from a study of control samples from healthy donors and cancer patients (dated by TCRdb to between 2020 and 2021).

Sequencing was performed on blood. This clonotype was sampled from a man aged 25 to 45 in good health. This chain is built from TRBV19 and TRBJ1-5; 8 central bases correspond to TRBD1. The CDR3 reads CASRGKGQVNQPQHF. The nucleotide sequence is given as TGTGCCAGTAGGGGTAAGGGACAGGTCAATCAGCCCCAGCATTTT.